What follows is one T cell receptor (beta chain) and its context. There is no known antigen for this receptor. No qualities accompany the bases; no much larger clone lies one base away. The collaborating institutions used their own protocols to collect whole blood in K2EDTA tubes. Collaborator samples were shipped for TCRbeta analysis as frozen whole blood, isolated PBMCs, or DNA extracted from either sample type. The data originate from a study of blood T cell repertoires in COVID-19 (dated by TCRdb to 2018 to 2020). Describing the broader study: Collaborator samples came from the United States, Italy and Spain and covered acute and convalescent phases of COVID-19. The samples were drawn from the first 160 participants of the ongoing ImmuneRACE study and from under 1,500 subjects provided by 6 global collaborators. The material from the prospective study consisted of cDNA or gDNA derived from T cells, B-cell-depleted T cells, or PBMCs. HLA class I and class II types, where available, came from metadata supplied by the sample provider rather than from assay-based typing. Nearly every sample came with metadata listing a de-identified subject ID, COVID-19 status, age in years and sex. Deeply sampled blood TCRbeta repertoires from subjects exposed to, actively infected with, or recovered from COVID-19 were included in the dataset. The repertoires were made available in a free public database intended to serve as a resource for research on the immune response to SARS-CoV-2.

TCRbeta CDR3 regions were amplified from genomic DNA using the immunoSEQ Assay, a bias-controlled multiplex PCR. Per the source publication's procedure: The number of nucleated cells in each sample was estimated by amplification of reference gene primers within the assay. To quantify the absolute abundance of each unique TCRbeta CDR3 rearrangement, sequence reads were collapsed and filtered. For each sample, productive Simpson clonality was calculated by taking the square root of Simpson's diversity index across productive rearrangements. The immuneACCESS repertoire file appears here via TCRdb, limited to in-frame rearrangements. These files lack a portion of the clones; in checked studies, under half of the deficit traces to unresolved V genes, and the cause of the others is not known. The V and J calls and the clone size are those of that table, but D and trimming were determined from the DNA. This sample has about 200,000 clones in its table, and around 85% of those were observed once. 0.7% to 0.95% of the sample is in the top ten clones.

The germline V gene (reference sequence) supplies CDR1 LGHDT and CDR2 YNNKEL. At the junction V is shortened by 4 bases and J by 12 bases; bases outside the gene matches: 9. Spanning cysteine to phenylalanine, the CDR3 consists of 14 amino acids. Only the CDR3 part of the read is kept: 42 bases, read in frame from the first base. Paper-wide results and their limitations: Clinical and demographic metadata were provided uncurated, with the amount varying by source and participant.

This TCR derives from a woman in her 70s with acute or convalescent COVID-19. Sequenced input: peripheral blood. This chain is built from TRBV3-1 (or the pseudogene TRBV3-2) and TRBJ1-6; the central 7 bases match TRBD1. The bases are TGTGCCAGCAGCCGAACAGGGGCGGGTGGACCCCTCCACTTT. It is translated as CASSRTGAGGPLHF.